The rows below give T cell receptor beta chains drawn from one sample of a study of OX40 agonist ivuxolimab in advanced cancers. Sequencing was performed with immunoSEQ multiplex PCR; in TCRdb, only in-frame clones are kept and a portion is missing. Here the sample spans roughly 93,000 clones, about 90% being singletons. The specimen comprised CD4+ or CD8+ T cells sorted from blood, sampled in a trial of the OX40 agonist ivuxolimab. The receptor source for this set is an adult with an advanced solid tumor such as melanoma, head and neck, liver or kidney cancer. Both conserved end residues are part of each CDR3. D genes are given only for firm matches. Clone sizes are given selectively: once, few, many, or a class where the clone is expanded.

CAWSVGGAYEQYF	TGTGCCTGGAGTGTGGGGGGGGCCTACGAGCAGTACTTC	TRBV30	TRBJ2-7	TRBD2	-	13
CASSLVPTGGASNEQFF	TGTGCCAGCAGCTTGGTGCCCACAGGGGGCGCCTCTAATGAGCAGTTCTTC	TRBV5-4	TRBJ2-1	TRBD1	-	17
CASSLVIGKGAAAQYF	TGTGCCAGCAGCTTAGTTATCGGCAAGGGCGCAGCGGCCCAGTACTTC	TRBV7-9	TRBJ2-5	-	-	16
CASSTLTGELFF	TGTGCCAGCTCGACGCTGACCGGGGAGCTGTTTTTT	TRBV28	TRBJ2-2	-	-	12
CASSQTGGSNEKLFF	TGCGCCAGCAGCCAGACAGGGGGCTCTAATGAAAAACTGTTTTTT	TRBV4-1	TRBJ1-4	TRBD1	-	15
CATSRGTGYSNQPQHF	TGTGCCACCAGCAGAGGGACGGGGTATAGCAATCAGCCCCAGCATTTT	TRBV15	TRBJ1-5	-	few	16
CASSRTRGGPHEQFF	TGTGCCAGCAGCAGAACCCGGGGGGGACCCCATGAGCAGTTCTTC	TRBV21-1	TRBJ2-1	-	once	15
CASMKERHEQFF	TGTGCCAGCATGAAGGAGAGACATGAGCAGTTCTTC	TRBV28	TRBJ2-1	-	-	12
CASSFSSGANVLTF	TGTGCCAGCAGCTTTAGCTCTGGGGCCAACGTCCTGACTTTC	TRBV7-3	TRBJ2-6	-	-	14
CASTRSAQITETQYF	TGTGCCAGCACCCGTTCGGCCCAGATTACAGAGACCCAGTACTTC	TRBV6-1	TRBJ2-5	-	-	15
CASSYRGEETQYF	TGCGCCAGCAGCTACAGGGGGGAGGAGACCCAGTACTTC	TRBV5-1	TRBJ2-5	TRBD1	-	13
CASRGHQNTEAFF	TGTGCCAGCAGGGGACACCAGAACACTGAAGCTTTCTTT	TRBV2	TRBJ1-1	-	-	13
CASSLAQPYEQYF	TGTGCCAGCAGCTTAGCCCAGCCCTACGAGCAGTACTTC	TRBV7-2	TRBJ2-7	-	-	13
CASSDRNRQVCPYEQYF	TGTGCCAGCAGTGACCGCAACCGACAGGTATGCCCCTACGAGCAGTACTTC	TRBV6-4	TRBJ2-7	-	-	17
CASGGAPEQETQYF	TGTGCCAGCGGGGGGGCTCCAGAACAAGAGACCCAGTACTTC	TRBV27	TRBJ2-5	-	-	14
CASSRMGSTYEQYF	TGTGCCAGCAGCCGAATGGGCTCCACCTACGAGCAGTACTTC	TRBV7-2	TRBJ2-7	-	-	14
CASRIQGTPGEAFF	TGTGCCAGTAGGATACAGGGGACCCCGGGTGAAGCTTTCTTT	TRBV19	TRBJ1-1	TRBD1	-	14
CSVEGALGQPQHF	TGCAGCGTTGAGGGGGCCTTAGGACAGCCCCAGCATTTT	TRBV29-1	TRBJ1-5	-	-	13
CASSEQGQYEQYF	TGTGCCAGCAGTGAGCAGGGGCAGTACGAGCAGTACTTC	TRBV2	TRBJ2-7	-	once	13
CASSPFSRNTEAFF	TGCGCCAGCAGCCCGTTCTCAAGGAACACTGAAGCTTTCTTT	TRBV4-1	TRBJ1-1	-	-	14
CASSLDLTVQNIQYF	TGTGCCAGCAGCTTAGATTTGACTGTACAAAACATTCAGTACTTC	TRBV11-2	TRBJ2-4	-	-	15
CASSLDLSGNQPQHF	TGTGCCAGCAGTTTGGACCTCTCAGGAAATCAGCCCCAGCATTTT	TRBV28	TRBJ1-5	-	-	15
CASSPLGGTGGYGYTF	TGTGCCAGCTCACCACTCGGAGGGACAGGGGGATATGGCTACACCTTC	TRBV18	TRBJ1-2	TRBD1	-	16
CASSSAGTGEHYGYTF	TGTGCCAGCAGCTCAGCCGGGACAGGGGAACACTATGGCTACACCTTC	TRBV7-2	TRBJ1-2	TRBD1	-	16
CATRGGWTGKSHNEQFF	TGTGCCACCAGGGGAGGCTGGACGGGAAAATCCCACAATGAGCAGTTCTTC	TRBV15	TRBJ2-1	-	-	17
CASSYVQQTSYEQYF	TGTGCCAGCAGTTACGTACAGCAAACCTCCTACGAGCAGTACTTC	TRBV6-5	TRBJ2-7	-	-	15
CASSLAGVTGELFF	TGTGCCAGCAGTTTAGCGGGAGTCACCGGGGAGCTGTTTTTT	TRBV6-6	TRBJ2-2	TRBD2	-	14
CASSQWLGGTEAFF	TGCGCCAGCAGCCAATGGTTGGGGGGCACTGAAGCTTTCTTT	TRBV4-3	TRBJ1-1	-	-	14
CASSLRAGGPNTEAFF	TGTGCCAGCAGCTTGAGGGCAGGGGGCCCGAACACTGAAGCTTTCTTT	TRBV5-4	TRBJ1-1	TRBD1	-	16
CASSQETGSGNQPQHF	TGCGCCAGCAGCCAAGAAACGGGTAGTGGGAATCAGCCCCAGCATTTT	TRBV4-1	TRBJ1-5	-	-	16
CASTSADALGTGELFF	TGTGCCAGCACCTCCGCTGACGCCCTGGGGACCGGGGAGCTGTTTTTT	TRBV28	TRBJ2-2	-	-	16
CASSPRTSGGYEQYF	TGCGCCAGCAGCCCGAGGACTAGCGGGGGGTACGAGCAGTACTTC	TRBV5-1	TRBJ2-7	TRBD2	-	15
CASSYTAMNTEAFF	TGTGCCAGCAGTTATACAGCCATGAACACTGAAGCTTTCTTT	TRBV6-6	TRBJ1-1	-	-	14
CASSARTNEKLFF	TGCGCCAGCAGCGCAAGGACTAATGAAAAACTGTTTTTT	TRBV5-1	TRBJ1-4	-	-	13
CASRDPGLGLDTQYF	TGTGCCAGCAGGGATCCGGGACTAGGTTTAGATACGCAGTATTTT	TRBV6-6	TRBJ2-3	TRBD2	-	15
CASSLAVGRVGETQYF	TGTGCCAGCAGCTTAGCGGTCGGGAGGGTTGGAGAGACCCAGTACTTC	TRBV7-9	TRBJ2-5	TRBD2	-	16
CASSFLQGAGYGYTF	TGTGCCAGCAGCTTCCTACAGGGGGCCGGCTATGGCTACACCTTC	TRBV7-9	TRBJ1-2	TRBD1	once	15
CASSYSSSGIVYEQYF	TGTGCCAGCAGTTACTCGTCTAGCGGGATAGTATACGAGCAGTACTTC	TRBV6-6	TRBJ2-7	TRBD2	-	16
CASSRDSGADTQYF	TGTGCCAGTAGTAGGGACAGTGGCGCAGATACGCAGTATTTT	TRBV19	TRBJ2-3	TRBD1	-	14
CASSEEQGASEAFF	TGTGCCAGCAGTGAGGAACAGGGGGCCAGTGAAGCTTTCTTT	TRBV2	TRBJ1-1	TRBD1	-	14
CASSQQGGGYEQYF	TGTGCCAGCAGCCAACAAGGAGGGGGCTACGAGCAGTACTTC	TRBV7-2	TRBJ2-7	-	-	14
CASSPLGTATDTQYF	TGTGCCAGCAGCCCGCTTGGGACAGCCACAGATACGCAGTATTTT	TRBV4-2	TRBJ2-3	TRBD1	-	15
CAWSVGGGSAVGYTF	TGTGCCTGGAGTGTAGGCGGAGGGTCAGCAGTCGGCTACACCTTC	TRBV30	TRBJ1-2	-	-	15
CASSIASRTGEQYF	TGTGCCAGTAGTATAGCTAGTAGGACAGGCGAGCAGTACTTC	TRBV19	TRBJ2-7	TRBD1	-	14
CASSQTSGSHDTQYF	TGCGCCAGCAGCCAAACTAGCGGGAGTCACGATACGCAGTATTTT	TRBV4-3	TRBJ2-3	TRBD2	-	15
CASTSPGQGPQGYGYTF	TGTGCCAGCACCTCGCCGGGACAGGGACCTCAAGGCTATGGCTACACCTTC	TRBV28	TRBJ1-2	TRBD1	few	17
CASRRWTSVTDTQYF	TGCGCCAGCAGACGTTGGACTAGCGTCACAGATACGCAGTATTTT	TRBV5-1	TRBJ2-3	TRBD2	-	15
CASRDYGVDTQYF	TGTGCCAGCAGGGACTACGGGGTAGATACGCAGTATTTT	TRBV7-9	TRBJ2-3	-	-	13
CASKEGAGGYTF	TGTGCCAGCAAGGAGGGGGCAGGGGGCTACACCTTC	TRBV6-5	TRBJ1-2	TRBD1	-	12
CASSLGTVKETQYF	TGCGCCAGCAGCTTGGGGACAGTGAAAGAGACCCAGTACTTC	TRBV5-1	TRBJ2-5	-	-	14
CASSSGTLGYTDTQYF	TGTGCCAGCAGCTCTGGGACTTTGGGGTACACAGATACGCAGTATTTT	TRBV7-9	TRBJ2-3	-	-	16
CASSPGLSSHEQYF	TGCGCCAGCAGCCCCGGACTGTCCTCCCACGAGCAGTACTTC	TRBV4-1	TRBJ2-7	-	-	14
CAIEGLAGGRGDTQYF	TGTGCCATCGAAGGACTAGCGGGAGGGCGGGGAGATACGCAGTATTTT	TRBV28	TRBJ2-3	TRBD2	-	16